What follows are 12 T cell receptor beta chains derived from one specimen sequenced in a study of cytomegalovirus exposure and HLA in healthy donors. The PCR had 60 Vbeta and 13 Jbeta primers. TCRdb's copy holds only in-frame clones and misses some; the assay was immunoSEQ multiplex PCR. The table shows about 180,000 clones, with about two thirds occurring only once. The material sequenced was PBMCs. These TCRs come from a human donor in good health.

V gene TRBV25-1 combines with J gene TRBJ1-1; a possible D gene is TRBD1 (5 bases). The CDR3 extends over 11 amino acids. Germline V gene data show CDR1 as MGHDK and CDR2 as SYGVNS. The germline V and J ends were trimmed by 7 bases and 8 bases, with 11 bases remaining between them. The DNA of the CDR3 is TGTGCCAGCATTTGGGGGGTGGAAGCTTTCTTT. Protein product: CASIWGVEAFF.

The V and J genes are TRBV7-2 and TRBJ1-6, with 8 bases identical to TRBD1. Losses at the gene ends were 1 base for V and 13 bases for J; bases not matched to a gene: 12. Per the germline V gene, CDR1 is SGHTA and CDR2 is FQGNSA. This CDR3 region has 16 residues. The CDR3 DNA is TGTGCCAGCAGCTTAGGTAGCTTGGACAGGGTGCGGCCCCTCCACTTT. Protein: CASSLGSLDRVRPLHF.

Note on this clone: Different DNA sequences within this sample yield the same CDR3. J is TRBJ2-5 and V is TRBV5-1; unclear D gene. CDR3 length: 12 residues. CDR1 and CDR2 (germline): SGHRS, YFSETQ. V was pared by 5 bases and J by 4 bases, with 9 bases between. CDR3 bases: TGCGCCAGCAGTCCTCCGGGAGAGACCCAGTACTTC. It codes for CASSPPGETQYF.

This rearrangement joins TRBV7-9 to TRBJ1-1, with D maybe TRBD1 (6 bases). CDR3 length: 11 amino acids. Germline-derived CDR1 and CDR2 are SEHNR and FQNEAQ (reference sequence). Trimming cost V 5 bases and J 11 bases, with 12 bases left between them. The CDR3 reads CASSPGDYAFF. The CDR3 nucleotides are TGTGCCAGCAGCCCAGGGGACTACGCTTTCTTT.

The rearrangement joins TRBV27 to TRBJ2-1; 7 nucleotides align to TRBD1. Germline lookup yields CDR1 MNHEY and CDR2 SMNVEV (reference sequence). This CDR3 comprises 17 residues. The V gene end was trimmed by 4 bases and the J gene end by 5 bases; junction bases not matched to a gene: 14. The CDR3 here is CASSSLSGTVGDNEQFF. CDR3 bases: TGTGCCAGCAGTTCACTCTCCGGGACAGTGGGTGACAATGAGCAGTTCTTC.

The chain couples TRBV30 to TRBJ1-2; D is perhaps TRBD1 (5 bases). Germline values: CDR1 GTSNPN, CDR2 SVGIG (reference sequence). This CDR3 is 8 amino acids long. V lost 8 bases and J 7 bases, leaving 5 bases between the germline ends. This CDR3 is CAQGGYTF. The CDR3 bases are TGTGCCCAGGGTGGCTACACCTTC.

This clone was counted between two and nine times. The gene calls are TRBV5-1 and TRBJ2-7; unclear D gene. Germline loops: CDR1 SGHRS, CDR2 YFSETQ. The CDR3 is 13 amino acids. Trimming pared 0 bases from V and 3 bases from J, leaving 7 bases between. The CDR3 DNA reads as TGCGCCAGCAGCTTGGGGCCCGACTACGAGCAGTACTTC. Translation: CASSLGPDYEQYF. Full variable domain (outside the CDR3, taken from reference TRBV5-1 and TRBJ2-7): KAGVTQTPRYLIKTRGQQVTLSCSPISGHRSVSWYQQTPGQGLQFLFEYFSETQRNKGNFPGRFSGRQFSNSRSEMNVSTLELGDSALYLCASSLGPDYEQYFGPGTRLTVT.

The chain is built from TRBV12-2 and TRBJ1-2; the table calls TRBD1, which could not be checked here. TRBV12-2 is assigned pseudogene status. CDR3 length equals 20 residues. Here the CDR3 reads CASRLRRWGRTGKRDYGYTF. The CDR3 DNA is TGTGCAAGTCGCTTACGGCGTTGGGGCCGGACAGGGAAGAGGGACTATGGCTACACCTTC.

The chain links TRBV9 to TRBJ2-1; TRBD2 matches 9 bases. The CDR3 totals 16 residues. V gave up 2 bases and J gave up 3 bases; unmatched junction bases: 6. Germline V gives CDR1 SGDLS, CDR2 YYNGEE. CDR3 residues: CASSVQSGGYYNEQFF. The CDR3, as DNA: TGTGCCAGCAGCGTCCAAAGCGGGGGGTACTACAATGAGCAGTTCTTC.

The chain has TRBV30 and TRBJ1-1; 9 positions agree with TRBD1. The CDR3 extends over 13 amino acids. The germline CDR1 and CDR2 sequences are GTSNPN and SVGIG (reference sequence). V shed 3 bases, J shed 5 bases, and the junction held 4 bases outside the gene matches. The CDR3 bases are TGTGCCTGGAGGGGACAGGGTTTTACTGAAGCTTTCTTT. Protein product: CAWRGQGFTEAFF. The complete variable domain, with remaining parts taken from reference TRBV30 and TRBJ1-1, reads SQTIHQWPATLVQPVGSPLSLECTVEGTSNPNLYWYRQAAGRGLQLLFYSVGIGQISSEVPQNLSASRPQDRQFILSSKKLLLSDSGFYLCAWRGQGFTEAFFGQGTRLTVV.

The chain couples TRBV9 to TRBJ2-1, with a weak D call TRBD2 (5 bases). The length of the CDR3 is 14 residues. V shed 3 bases and J shed 0 bases, with 7 bases lying between them. Germline-derived CDR1 and CDR2 are SGDLS and YYNGEE. The CDR3 loop is CASSARDSYNEQFF. Written as DNA, the CDR3 is TGTGCCAGCAGCGCTCGGGACTCCTACAATGAGCAGTTCTTC.

The rearrangement uses TRBV27 and TRBJ2-7; 8 bases align to TRBD1. Per the germline V gene, CDR1 is MNHEY and CDR2 is SMNVEV (reference sequence). This CDR3 comprises 16 residues. Trimming cost V 5 bases and J 0 bases; bases outside gene matches: 9. CDR3 bases: TGTGCCAGCAGTCCATCGACAGGGGATTACTCCTACGAGCAGTACTTC. It encodes CASSPSTGDYSYEQYF.